The 15 T cell receptor beta chains below come from one sample, sequenced in a study of T-cell memory formation after mild COVID-19. In TCRdb, the 5' RACE reads were re-called with MiXCR into one record per CDR3 protein. The data hold fewer than 450,000 distinct CDR3 sequences, with 20% to 25% observed a single time. What was sequenced was PBMCs or a T cell subset sorted from them (not recorded which). The receptors here all came from an adult woman who had mild COVID-19 (a few samples of this study predate the infection). Cell type and time point are not known.

The chain combines TRBV19 with TRBJ1-6; D may be TRBD1 (5 bases). Trimming removed 8 bases from V and 2 bases from J, with 7 bases in between. The germline V gene has CDR1 LNHDA and CDR2 SQIVND (reference sequence). CDR3 length: 13 residues. The CDR3 bases are TGTGCCAGTGGGGCAGCCTATAATTCACCCCTCCACTTT. Protein: CASGAAYNSPLHF. Looking up the rest from reference TRBV19 and TRBJ1-6 gives the full variable domain: DGGITQSPKYLFRKEGQNVTLSCEQNLNHDAMYWYRQDPGQGLRLIYYSQIVNDFQKGDIAEGYSVSREKKESFPLTVTSAQKNPTAFYLCASGAAYNSPLHFGNGTRLTVT.

This sequence joins TRBV4-1 and TRBJ2-1, with TRBD2 matching 7 bases. The CDR3 runs to 13 residues. The germline gives CDR1 MGHRA, CDR2 YSYEKL. V lost 5 bases, J lost 10 bases, and 8 bases stayed unmatched. CDR3 region: CASSEGLVGEQFF. In DNA form, the CDR3 reads TGCGCCAGCAGCGAAGGACTAGTCGGCGAGCAGTTCTTC.

This clonotype was recorded only once. The rearrangement uses TRBV14 and TRBJ1-1; 7 positions agree with TRBD1. The CDR3 runs to 14 residues. CDR1 and CDR2 from the germline V gene are SGHDN and FVKESK. With V trimmed by 2 bases and J by 3 bases, 3 bases remained unmatched. CDR3 coding DNA: TGTGCCAGCAGCCAATTGGACAGGTACACTGAAGCTTTCTTT. Its protein is CASSQLDRYTEAFF.

This clonotype was recorded a few times. The chain couples TRBV15 to TRBJ2-1; TRBD2 matches 9 bases. The V segment lost 5 bases and the J segment 6 bases; nucleotides outside the gene matches: 14. The length of the CDR3 is 17 residues. The V gene's germline CDR1 is LNHNV and CDR2 YYDKDF (reference sequence). CDR3 sequence: CATSSQETSGNLNEQFF. Written as DNA, the CDR3 is TGTGCCACCAGCTCGCAAGAGACTAGCGGAAATCTCAATGAGCAGTTCTTC.

This clonotype has only a few counts. Written as DNA, the CDR3 is TGCGCCAGCAGCTCCCCCAGCGGGGCGTTCTACGAGCAGTACTTC. This sequence encodes CASSSPSGAFYEQYF. The chain combines TRBV5-1 with TRBJ2-7; 7 nucleotides line up with TRBD2. The CDR3 has 15 residues. The V gene's germline CDR1 is SGHRS and CDR2 YFSETQ. Losses at the gene ends were 3 bases for V and 3 bases for J; bases not matched to a gene: 9.

The chain employs TRBV5-1 and TRBJ2-4; D ambiguous. Trimming pared 3 bases from V and 0 bases from J, leaving 13 bases between. Germline-derived CDR1 and CDR2 are SGHRS and YFSETQ. The CDR3 consists of 16 residues. CDR3 DNA sequence: TGCGCCAGCAGCTCCGTCGGATCATTAGCCAAAAACATTCAGTACTTC. Translating gives CASSSVGSLAKNIQYF.

The V call is TRBV30, the J call TRBJ2-5; TRBD2 agrees at 7 bases. The V and J ends lost 3 bases and 2 bases, in that order; junction bases with no gene match: 3. The V gene's germline CDR1 is GTSNPN and CDR2 SVGIG (reference sequence). This CDR3 contains 13 residues. CDR3 loop: CAWRSGGQETQYF. Here the CDR3 DNA reads TGTGCCTGGAGATCGGGGGGTCAAGAGACCCAGTACTTC.

The gene calls are TRBV11-2 and TRBJ2-3, with 9 bases fitting TRBD2. Germline V CDR1 and CDR2: SGHAT, FQNNGV. With V trimmed by 5 bases and J by 1 base, 13 bases remained unmatched. This CDR3 has 18 amino acids. In nucleotides, the CDR3 is TGTGCCAGCAGCGGCTATCGCGGGAGGGCAAACGGCACAGATACGCAGTATTTT. This translates into CASSGYRGRANGTDTQYF.

This clonotype was seen a handful of times. The V gene is TRBV27, the J gene TRBJ1-3; unclear D gene. Germline CDR1 reads MNHEY; CDR2 reads SMNVEV (reference sequence). The V and J ends lost 8 bases and 0 bases respectively, with 8 bases between them. This CDR3 is built from 13 residues. Here the CDR3 reads CASAGISGNTIYF. As DNA, the CDR3 is TGTGCCAGCGCAGGCATCTCTGGAAACACCATATATTTT.

The chain carries TRBV7-3 and TRBJ1-2; D is perhaps TRBD1 (5 bases). Germline assignment: CDR1 SGHTA and CDR2 FQGTGA. There are 13 residues in the CDR3. Trimming stripped 5 bases from V and 6 bases from J, with 13 bases between. The CDR3 DNA reads as TGTGCCAGCAGCAAAGGAGGGGAGGATGGCTACACCTTC. Protein product: CASSKGGEDGYTF.

J is TRBJ2-2 and V is TRBV4-1, with D uncertain. The CDR3 covers 14 residues. The V gene lost 4 bases and the J gene lost 0 bases, with 6 bases spanning the gap. CDR1 and CDR2 (germline): MGHRA, YSYEKL. CDR3 protein: CASSPTSNTGELFF. The CDR3 region has the DNA TGCGCCAGCAGCCCTACATCGAACACCGGGGAGCTGTTTTTT.

The rearrangement uses TRBV6-6 and TRBJ2-6, with TRBD1 matching 7 bases. V lost 5 bases to trimming and J lost 0 bases; unmatched junction nucleotides: 10. From germline, CDR1 is MNHNY and CDR2 SVGAGI (reference sequence). The CDR3 is made up of 18 amino acids. CDR3 protein: CASSQRQGPFSGANVLTF. CDR3 nucleotide sequence: TGTGCCAGCAGTCAGAGACAGGGTCCTTTCTCTGGGGCCAACGTCCTGACTTTC.

The genes are TRBV7-8 and TRBJ2-3; 12 nucleotides agree with TRBD2. This CDR3 is 16 amino acids long. V was pared by 5 bases and J by 3 bases, with 6 bases of the junction left unmatched. Per germline, CDR1 SGHVS and CDR2 FQNEAQ. The CDR3 loop reads CASSMSGTSGTDTQYF. The CDR3 region has the DNA TGTGCCAGCAGCATGTCCGGGACTAGCGGGACAGATACGCAGTATTTT.

The chain links TRBV4-3 to TRBJ1-4; D perhaps matches TRBD1 (5 bases). Germline loops: CDR1 LGHNA, CDR2 YSLEER. Trimming removed 0 bases at V and 8 bases at J, with 13 bases between. The CDR3 is 15 residues long. The CDR3 nucleotides are TGCGCCAGCAGCCAAGACGGGGGGGTAGGGGAAAAACTGTTTTTT. This codes for CASSQDGGVGEKLFF.

The table lists this clonotype with a few counts. V gene TRBV6-2 or TRBV6-3 combines with J gene TRBJ2-6; the D call may be TRBD1 or TRBD2 (5 bases each). Germline V gene lookup returns CDR1 MNHEY and CDR2 SVGEGT. CDR3 length: 16 amino acids. V was pared by 5 bases and J by 2 bases, with 13 bases between. CDR3 sequence: CASSRDRVPGANVLTF. CDR3 nucleotides: TGTGCCAGCAGTCGGGACCGGGTGCCTGGGGCCAACGTCCTGACTTTC.